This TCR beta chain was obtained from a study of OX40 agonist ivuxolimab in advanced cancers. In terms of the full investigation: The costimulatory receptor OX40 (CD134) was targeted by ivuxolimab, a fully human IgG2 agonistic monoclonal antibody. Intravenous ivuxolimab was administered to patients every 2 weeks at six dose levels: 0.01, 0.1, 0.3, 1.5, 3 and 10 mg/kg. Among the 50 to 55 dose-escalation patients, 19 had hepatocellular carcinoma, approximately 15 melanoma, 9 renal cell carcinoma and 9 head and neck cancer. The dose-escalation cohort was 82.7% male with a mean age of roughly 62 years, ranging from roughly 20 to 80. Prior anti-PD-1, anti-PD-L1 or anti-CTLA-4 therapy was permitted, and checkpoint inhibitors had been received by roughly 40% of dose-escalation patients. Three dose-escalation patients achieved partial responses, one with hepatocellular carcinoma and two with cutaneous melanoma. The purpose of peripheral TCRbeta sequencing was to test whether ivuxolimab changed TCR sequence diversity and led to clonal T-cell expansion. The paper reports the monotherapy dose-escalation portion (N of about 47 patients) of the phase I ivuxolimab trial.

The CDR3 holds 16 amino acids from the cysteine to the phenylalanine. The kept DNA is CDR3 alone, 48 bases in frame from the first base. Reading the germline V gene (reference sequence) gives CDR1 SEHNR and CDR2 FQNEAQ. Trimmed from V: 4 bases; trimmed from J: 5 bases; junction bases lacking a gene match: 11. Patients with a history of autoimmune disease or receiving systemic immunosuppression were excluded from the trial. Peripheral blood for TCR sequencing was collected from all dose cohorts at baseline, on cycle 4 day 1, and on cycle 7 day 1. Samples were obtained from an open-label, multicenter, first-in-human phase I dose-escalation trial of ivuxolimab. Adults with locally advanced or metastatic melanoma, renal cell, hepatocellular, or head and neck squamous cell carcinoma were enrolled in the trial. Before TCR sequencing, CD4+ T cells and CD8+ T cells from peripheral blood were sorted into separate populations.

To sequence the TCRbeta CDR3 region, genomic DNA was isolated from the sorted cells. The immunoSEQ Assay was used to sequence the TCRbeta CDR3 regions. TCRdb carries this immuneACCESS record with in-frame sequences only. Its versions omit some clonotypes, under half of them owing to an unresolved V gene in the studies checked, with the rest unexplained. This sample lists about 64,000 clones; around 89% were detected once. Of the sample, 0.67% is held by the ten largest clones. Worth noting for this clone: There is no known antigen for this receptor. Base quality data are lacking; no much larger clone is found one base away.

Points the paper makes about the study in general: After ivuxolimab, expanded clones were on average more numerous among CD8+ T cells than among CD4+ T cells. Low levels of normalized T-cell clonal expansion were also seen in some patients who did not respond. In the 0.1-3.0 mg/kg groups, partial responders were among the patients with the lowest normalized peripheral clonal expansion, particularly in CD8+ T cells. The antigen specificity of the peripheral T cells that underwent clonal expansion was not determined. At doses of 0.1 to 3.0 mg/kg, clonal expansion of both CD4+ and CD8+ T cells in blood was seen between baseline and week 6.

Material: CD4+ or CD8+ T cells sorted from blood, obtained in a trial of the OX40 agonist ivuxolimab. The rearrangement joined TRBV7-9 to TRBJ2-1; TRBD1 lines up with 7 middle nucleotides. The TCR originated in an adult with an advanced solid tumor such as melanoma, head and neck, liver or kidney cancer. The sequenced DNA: TGTGCCAGCAGCTCCCCGGGACAGAGGATTAACAATGAGCAGTTCTTC. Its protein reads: CASSSPGQRINNEQFF.